This is a list of T cell receptor beta chains from one sample in a study of blood T cells in healthy people across ages. TCRdb re-called the 5' RACE reads through MiXCR, storing one row per CDR3 protein. Here the sample spans about 810,000 distinct CDR3 sequences, 36% being singletons. Sequenced input: blood. These receptors originate from a man aged 18 to 29 in good health. CDR3s include the opening cysteine and the closing phenylalanine or tryptophan. Each record gives: J gene, clone size, D gene, V gene, CDR3 DNA, CDR3 protein. The D gene is left open where the match is weak. Clone size is not always given. Where it is, it says once, few, many or a class for expanded clones.

J gene: TRBJ2-2
clone size: .
D gene: TRBD1
V gene: TRBV6-5
CDR3 DNA: TGTGCCAGCAGGAACCAGGGGGCGCCGAACACCGGGGAGCTGTTTTTT
CDR3 protein: CASRNQGAPNTGELFF

J gene: TRBJ1-2
clone size: .
D gene: TRBD1
V gene: TRBV5-5
CDR3 DNA: TGTGCCAGCAGCTTGGTAGGACAGGAGGCCGATGGCTACACCTTC
CDR3 protein: CASSLVGQEADGYTF

J gene: TRBJ2-5
clone size: few
D gene: .
V gene: TRBV29-1
CDR3 DNA: TGCAGCGTTGATCTGGGTCTGGGAGAGACCCAGTACTTC
CDR3 protein: CSVDLGLGETQYF

J gene: TRBJ2-7
clone size: .
D gene: .
V gene: TRBV28
CDR3 DNA: TGTGCCAGCAGTTTTTCCTCCGGCGGGCTCGAGCAGTACTTC
CDR3 protein: CASSFSSGGLEQYF

J gene: TRBJ2-5
clone size: .
D gene: TRBD2
V gene: TRBV20-1
CDR3 DNA: TGCAGTGCTAGGGGACTAGCCCAAGAGACCCAGTACTTC
CDR3 protein: CSARGLAQETQYF

J gene: TRBJ2-2
clone size: .
D gene: .
V gene: TRBV30
CDR3 DNA: TGTGCCTGGAGTGTAGGTTGGGACACCAACACCGGGGAGCTGTTTTTT
CDR3 protein: CAWSVGWDTNTGELFF

J gene: TRBJ1-1
clone size: .
D gene: .
V gene: TRBV4-2
CDR3 DNA: TGTGCCAGCAGCCAAGTCCCGGGCTCGGTAACTGAAGCTTTCTTT
CDR3 protein: CASSQVPGSVTEAFF

J gene: TRBJ2-4
clone size: .
D gene: .
V gene: TRBV7-8
CDR3 DNA: TGTGCCAGCAGCTCAGTAGGAGGGGGCAAAAACATTCAGTACTTC
CDR3 protein: CASSSVGGGKNIQYF

J gene: TRBJ1-5
clone size: many
D gene: .
V gene: TRBV12-3/TRBV12-4
CDR3 DNA: TGTGCCAGCAGTCCCGGTGGACGGAATCAGCCCCAGCATTTT
CDR3 protein: CASSPGGRNQPQHF

J gene: TRBJ2-3
clone size: many
D gene: TRBD2
V gene: TRBV9
CDR3 DNA: TGTGCCAGCAGCTCTCGGACTAGCGGGTACACAGATACGCAGTATTTT
CDR3 protein: CASSSRTSGYTDTQYF

J gene: TRBJ1-3
clone size: few
D gene: .
V gene: TRBV18
CDR3 DNA: TGTGCCAGCTCACCACCGGGGTCTGGAAACACCATATATTTT
CDR3 protein: CASSPPGSGNTIYF

J gene: TRBJ1-5
clone size: .
D gene: TRBD1
V gene: TRBV28
CDR3 DNA: TGTGCCAGCAATTTACCGACAGGGCATCAGCCCCAGCATTTT
CDR3 protein: CASNLPTGHQPQHF

J gene: TRBJ2-3
clone size: .
D gene: .
V gene: TRBV5-1
CDR3 DNA: TGCGCCGGCAGCCCCCCGGTTGCCACAGATACGCAGTATTTT
CDR3 protein: CAGSPPVATDTQYF

J gene: TRBJ2-3
clone size: .
D gene: TRBD2
V gene: TRBV12-3/TRBV12-4
CDR3 DNA: TGTGCCAGCAGGAGGGGACTAGGACCGAACACAGATACGCAGTATTTT
CDR3 protein: CASRRGLGPNTDTQYF

J gene: TRBJ2-6
clone size: .
D gene: TRBD1
V gene: TRBV20-1
CDR3 DNA: TGCAGTGCTAGACTGACAGGGACGCCCGTCTCTGGGGCCAACGTCCTGACTTTC
CDR3 protein: CSARLTGTPVSGANVLTF

J gene: TRBJ1-5
clone size: .
D gene: .
V gene: TRBV20-1
CDR3 DNA: TGCAGTGTCAACAAGGGGGGGAATCAGCCCCAGCATTTT
CDR3 protein: CSVNKGGNQPQHF

J gene: TRBJ1-4
clone size: few
D gene: .
V gene: TRBV5-1
CDR3 DNA: TGCGCCAGCAGCTTGGCGGCGGGGATGACTGAAAAACTGTTTTTT
CDR3 protein: CASSLAAGMTEKLFF

J gene: TRBJ2-1
clone size: many
D gene: .
V gene: TRBV7-3
CDR3 DNA: TGTGCCAGCAGCCCCCGTACCAGCCGAGTCTCCTACAATGAGCAGTTCTTC
CDR3 protein: CASSPRTSRVSYNEQFF

J gene: TRBJ2-7
clone size: few
D gene: TRBD2
V gene: TRBV20-1
CDR3 DNA: TGCAGTGCTAGAGTTACTAGCGATCCCTCCTACGAGCAGTACTTC
CDR3 protein: CSARVTSDPSYEQYF

J gene: TRBJ2-2
clone size: once
D gene: TRBD2
V gene: TRBV7-6
CDR3 DNA: TGTGCCAGCAGCTCACCTAGCGGGGTTTTCACCGGGGAGCTGTTTTTT
CDR3 protein: CASSSPSGVFTGELFF

J gene: TRBJ2-7
clone size: .
D gene: .
V gene: TRBV10-3
CDR3 DNA: TGTGCCATCAGCATGGAGAGCTCCTACGAGCAGTACTTC
CDR3 protein: CAISMESSYEQYF

J gene: TRBJ2-7
clone size: few
D gene: TRBD2
V gene: TRBV5-1
CDR3 DNA: TGCGCCAGCCGCCCCGGGACTACATTTTTCGAGCAGTACTTC
CDR3 protein: CASRPGTTFFEQYF

J gene: TRBJ2-3
clone size: .
D gene: .
V gene: TRBV6-5
CDR3 DNA: TGTGCCAGCAGCTTGACAGTAGGCACAGGTACGCAGTATTTT
CDR3 protein: CASSLTVGTGTQYF

J gene: TRBJ2-1
clone size: .
D gene: TRBD2
V gene: TRBV4-1
CDR3 DNA: TGCGCCAGCAGCCAAAGTGAGGCTAGCGGGGGCCCCGAGGAGACCCAGTTCTTC
CDR3 protein: CASSQSEASGGPEETQFF

J gene: TRBJ2-6
clone size: .
D gene: .
V gene: TRBV3-1
CDR3 DNA: TGTGCCAGCAGCCCGCCCCGGGCCAGGATCATATCTGGGGCCAACGTCCTGACTTTC
CDR3 protein: CASSPPRARIISGANVLTF

J gene: TRBJ2-7
clone size: .
D gene: .
V gene: TRBV20-1
CDR3 DNA: TGCAGTGGGACAATGTCCTACAATGAGCAGTACTTC
CDR3 protein: CSGTMSYNEQYF

J gene: TRBJ1-1
clone size: .
D gene: TRBD1
V gene: TRBV25-1
CDR3 DNA: TGTGCAACAGGGGGCGCAGGCACTGAAGCTTTCTTT
CDR3 protein: CATGGAGTEAFF

J gene: TRBJ1-5
clone size: .
D gene: .
V gene: TRBV29-1
CDR3 DNA: TGCAGCGTCTCCGAGGGAGGGGGATATCAGCCCCAGCATTTT
CDR3 protein: CSVSEGGGYQPQHF

J gene: TRBJ2-4
clone size: .
D gene: TRBD2
V gene: TRBV10-3
CDR3 DNA: TGTGCCTCTTGTACGGGACTAAGTGACATTCAGTACTTC
CDR3 protein: CASCTGLSDIQYF

J gene: TRBJ2-7
clone size: few
D gene: TRBD2
V gene: TRBV6-5
CDR3 DNA: TGTGCCAGCAGTTACACCCTAGCGGGGCACTACGAGCAGTACTTC
CDR3 protein: CASSYTLAGHYEQYF

J gene: TRBJ2-5
clone size: few
D gene: TRBD2
V gene: TRBV7-9
CDR3 DNA: TGTGCCAGCAGCTTAGCGCGGGGGACGAAAGAGACCCAGTACTTC
CDR3 protein: CASSLARGTKETQYF

J gene: TRBJ2-2
clone size: few
D gene: .
V gene: TRBV18
CDR3 DNA: TGTGCCAGCTCACCATCCGGGAAATATGACACCGGGGAGCTGTTTTTT
CDR3 protein: CASSPSGKYDTGELFF

J gene: TRBJ1-1
clone size: few
D gene: .
V gene: TRBV4-3
CDR3 DNA: TGCGCCAGCAGCCAAGAGCCCGGATTTCGTATGAACACTGAAGCTTTCTTT
CDR3 protein: CASSQEPGFRMNTEAFF

J gene: TRBJ2-1
clone size: many
D gene: TRBD2
V gene: TRBV20-1
CDR3 DNA: TGCAGTGCTAGTATGAGACTAGCGGCCTACAATGAGCAGTTCTTC
CDR3 protein: CSASMRLAAYNEQFF

J gene: TRBJ2-1
clone size: few
D gene: TRBD2
V gene: TRBV12-3/TRBV12-4
CDR3 DNA: TGTGCCAGCAGTTTCAAAACTAGCGGGATCGATGAGCAGTTCTTC
CDR3 protein: CASSFKTSGIDEQFF

J gene: TRBJ2-2
clone size: .
D gene: .
V gene: TRBV6-2/TRBV6-3
CDR3 DNA: TGTGCCAGCAGTTACAGGACAAGGCCTCCGAACACCGGGGAGCTGTTTTTT
CDR3 protein: CASSYRTRPPNTGELFF

J gene: TRBJ1-2
clone size: many
D gene: .
V gene: TRBV6-5
CDR3 DNA: TGTGCCAGCAGTTACTCCGTAGGGGACGGTGGCTACACCTTC
CDR3 protein: CASSYSVGDGGYTF

J gene: TRBJ1-2
clone size: .
D gene: .
V gene: TRBV7-2
CDR3 DNA: TGTACCAGCAGCACCAATATAGGGGGGGTCGGCTACACCTTC
CDR3 protein: CTSSTNIGGVGYTF

J gene: TRBJ2-1
clone size: few
D gene: .
V gene: TRBV5-1
CDR3 DNA: TGCGCCAGCAGCTTAAACGGACCGAGGGATGAGCAGTTCTTC
CDR3 protein: CASSLNGPRDEQFF

J gene: TRBJ2-2
clone size: few
D gene: .
V gene: TRBV10-3
CDR3 DNA: TGTGCCATCAGTGGGGACGGGAGTCCCGGGGAGCTGTTTTTT
CDR3 protein: CAISGDGSPGELFF

J gene: TRBJ1-5
clone size: many
D gene: .
V gene: TRBV29-1
CDR3 DNA: TGCAGCCCTCGGATTTATAGCAATCAGCCCCAGCATTTT
CDR3 protein: CSPRIYSNQPQHF

J gene: TRBJ2-5
clone size: .
D gene: TRBD1
V gene: TRBV27
CDR3 DNA: TGTGCCAGCCTAGGGACAGGGGAAGAGACCCAGTACTTC
CDR3 protein: CASLGTGEETQYF

J gene: TRBJ2-5
clone size: few
D gene: .
V gene: TRBV9
CDR3 DNA: TGTGCCAGCAGCGTAGGGGGGGCGGGTCGAGAGACCCAGTACTTC
CDR3 protein: CASSVGGAGRETQYF

J gene: TRBJ1-5
clone size: .
D gene: .
V gene: TRBV6-2/TRBV6-3
CDR3 DNA: TGTGCCAGCAGCCGGGAAACCAATCAGCCCCAGCATTTT
CDR3 protein: CASSRETNQPQHF

J gene: TRBJ2-5
clone size: .
D gene: .
V gene: TRBV29-1
CDR3 DNA: TGCAGCGTTGTCGTGGGCAGGACCCAAGAGACCCAGTACTTC
CDR3 protein: CSVVVGRTQETQYF

J gene: TRBJ1-5
clone size: few
D gene: .
V gene: TRBV9
CDR3 DNA: TGTGCCAGCAGCGTAGATCACAGTCCCGGTCAGCCCCAGCATTTT
CDR3 protein: CASSVDHSPGQPQHF

J gene: TRBJ2-3
clone size: once
D gene: .
V gene: TRBV4-1
CDR3 DNA: TGCGCCGGCAGCCAAGATATGGCCGAAATAAGCACAGATACGCAGTATTTT
CDR3 protein: CAGSQDMAEISTDTQYF

J gene: TRBJ1-1
clone size: few
D gene: TRBD1
V gene: TRBV12-3/TRBV12-4
CDR3 DNA: TGTGCCAGCAGTCCCGACAGGGTGAACACTGAAGCTTTCTTT
CDR3 protein: CASSPDRVNTEAFF

J gene: TRBJ1-1
clone size: .
D gene: .
V gene: TRBV5-1
CDR3 DNA: TGCGCCAGCAGCTTGTCCTCGGCAGCAAACACTGAAGCTTTCTTT
CDR3 protein: CASSLSSAANTEAFF

J gene: TRBJ1-4
clone size: .
D gene: TRBD1
V gene: TRBV20-1
CDR3 DNA: TGCAGTGCAGAGCCGGGACAGGGTAATAAAAAACTGTTTTTT
CDR3 protein: CSAEPGQGNKKLFF

J gene: TRBJ1-6
clone size: few
D gene: TRBD1
V gene: TRBV27
CDR3 DNA: TGTGCCAGCAGCCATGGGACAGGGAACTCACCCCTCCACTTT
CDR3 protein: CASSHGTGNSPLHF

J gene: TRBJ1-2
clone size: few
D gene: .
V gene: TRBV2
CDR3 DNA: TGTGCCAGCAGTGAAGAAGGGGTTGTGTATGGCTACACCTTC
CDR3 protein: CASSEEGVVYGYTF

J gene: TRBJ1-1
clone size: .
D gene: .
V gene: TRBV6-2/TRBV6-3
CDR3 DNA: TGTGCCAGCAGTTACGGTGGCCGACAGAACACTGAAGCTTTCTTT
CDR3 protein: CASSYGGRQNTEAFF

J gene: TRBJ1-2
clone size: many
D gene: .
V gene: TRBV20-1
CDR3 DNA: TGCAGTGCTGGGGGGGTCAAGAGTGGCTACACCTTC
CDR3 protein: CSAGGVKSGYTF